Reported below is one TCR beta chain. The antigen remains undetermined. H&E slides confirmed each diagnosis, reviewed by two pathologists independently. The sample originates from a study of immune evolution from preneoplasia to lung adenocarcinoma. Regarding the study as a whole: Clonality was highest in normal lung, lower in later-stage lesions apparently.

Using immunoSEQ multiplex PCR, the repertoire was profiled, and TCRdb retains in-frame clones only, with some absent. The table shows 14,000 to 15,000 clones, with roughly four fifths occurring only once. Sequenced input: FFPE minimally invasive lung adenocarcinoma tissue. This receptor was identified in a person aged 60-79 years with lung adenocarcinoma.

The CDR3 loop is CASTDIGLLLRRNEQFF. CDR3 nucleotide sequence: TGTGCCAGCACCGATATAGGACTCCTCCTCCGGCGCAATGAGCAGTTCTTC. V usage is TRBV7-8 and J usage is TRBJ2-1; D perhaps matches TRBD2 (5 bases). Per the germline V gene, CDR1 is SGHVS and CDR2 is FQNEAQ. Trimming pared 7 bases from V and 6 bases from J, leaving 25 bases between. This CDR3 region has 17 residues.